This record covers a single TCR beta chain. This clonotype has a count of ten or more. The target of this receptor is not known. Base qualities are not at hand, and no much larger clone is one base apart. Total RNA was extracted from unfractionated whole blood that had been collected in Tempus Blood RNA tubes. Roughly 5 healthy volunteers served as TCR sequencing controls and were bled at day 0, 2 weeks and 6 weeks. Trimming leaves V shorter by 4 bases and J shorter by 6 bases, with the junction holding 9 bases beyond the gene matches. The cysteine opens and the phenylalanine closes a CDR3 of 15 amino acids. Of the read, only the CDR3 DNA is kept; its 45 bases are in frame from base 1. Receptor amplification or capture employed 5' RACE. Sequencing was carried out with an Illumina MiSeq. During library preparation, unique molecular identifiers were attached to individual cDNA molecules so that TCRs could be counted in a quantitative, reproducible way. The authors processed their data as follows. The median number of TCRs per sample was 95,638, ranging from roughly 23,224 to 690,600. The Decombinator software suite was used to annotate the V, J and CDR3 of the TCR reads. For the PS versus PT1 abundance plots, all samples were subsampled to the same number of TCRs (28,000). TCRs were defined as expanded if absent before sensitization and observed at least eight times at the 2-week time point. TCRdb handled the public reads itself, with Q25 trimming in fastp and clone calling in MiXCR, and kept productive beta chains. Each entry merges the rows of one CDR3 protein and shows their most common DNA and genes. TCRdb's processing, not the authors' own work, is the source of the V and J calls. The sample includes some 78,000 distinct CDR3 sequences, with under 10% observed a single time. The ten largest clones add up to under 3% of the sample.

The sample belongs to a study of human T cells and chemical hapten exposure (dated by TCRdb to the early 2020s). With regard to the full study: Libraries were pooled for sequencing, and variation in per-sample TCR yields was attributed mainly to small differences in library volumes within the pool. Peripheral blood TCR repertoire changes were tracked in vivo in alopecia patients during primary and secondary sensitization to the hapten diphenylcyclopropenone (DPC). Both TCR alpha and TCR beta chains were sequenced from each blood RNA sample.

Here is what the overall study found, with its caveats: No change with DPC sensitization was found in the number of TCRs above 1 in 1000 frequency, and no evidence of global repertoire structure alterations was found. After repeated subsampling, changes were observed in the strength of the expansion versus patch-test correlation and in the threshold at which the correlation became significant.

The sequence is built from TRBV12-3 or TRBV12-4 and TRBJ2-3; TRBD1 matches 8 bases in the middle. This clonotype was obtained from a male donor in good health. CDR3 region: CASSSRTGLGDTQYF. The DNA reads TGTGCCAGCAGTTCCCGGACAGGGCTAGGGGATACGCAGTATTTT.